The 6 T cell receptor beta chains below were found in one sample sequenced in a study of shared clonotypes between healthy human individuals. The data were produced by immunoSEQ multiplex PCR, yet TCRdb's version contains in-frame clones alone and is incomplete. The data hold just under 350,000 clones, with less than 85% observed a single time. The sequenced material came from memory CD4+ T cells sorted from blood. The subset is: CD45RA-negative fraction. All receptors come from a man aged 25 to 45 in good health.

The CDR3, as DNA: TGTGCCAGCAGTTACCAACTTGACACTGAAGCTTTCTTT. Translation gives CASSYQLDTEAFF. The gene calls are TRBV6-5 and TRBJ1-1; D uncertain. Trimming pared 2 bases from V and 3 bases from J, leaving 7 bases between. Germline CDR1 is MNHEY and CDR2 is SVGAGI. The CDR3 is made up of 13 amino acids.

This clone has just a few counts. This rearrangement joins TRBV7-9 to TRBJ2-7, with 7 bases that match TRBD2. Trimming removed 2 bases from V and 2 bases from J; junction bases left unmatched: 6. CDR3 length: 15 amino acids. The germline CDR1 and CDR2 sequences are SEHNR and FQNEAQ (reference sequence). CDR3: CASSLYGGDAYEQYF. CDR3 nucleotides: TGTGCCAGCAGCTTATATGGGGGGGATGCCTACGAGCAGTACTTC.

The chain couples TRBV29-1 to TRBJ2-4; D possibly matches TRBD1 or TRBD2 (5 bases each). The V and J ends lost 7 bases and 3 bases respectively, with 10 bases between them. Looked up from germline, CDR1 is SQVTM and CDR2 is ANQGSEA. CDR3 length equals 12 residues. CDR3 nucleotide sequence: TGCAGCGCTCGGGACGGCAAAAACATTCAGTACTTC. This encodes CSARDGKNIQYF.

The chain uses TRBV5-1 and TRBJ2-3; 8 nucleotides align to TRBD2. V shed 1 base, J shed 4 bases, and the junction held 14 bases outside the gene matches. This CDR3 is built from 18 residues. CDR1 and CDR2 (germline): SGHRS, YFSETQ. Here the CDR3 reads CASSLSGPAGAFPDTQYF. The CDR3 bases are TGCGCCAGCAGCTTGTCGGGACCAGCGGGAGCCTTCCCAGATACGCAGTATTTT.

This chain joins TRBV9 and TRBJ2-7; 12 nucleotides match TRBD2. CDR1 and CDR2 from the germline V gene are SGDLS and YYNGEE. V gave up 4 bases and J gave up 0 bases; unmatched junction bases: 5. This CDR3 has 16 residues. This chain's CDR3 is CASSHGLAGLSYEQYF. As DNA, the CDR3 is TGTGCCAGCAGCCATGGACTAGCGGGACTCTCCTACGAGCAGTACTTC. The whole variable domain, filled in from reference TRBV9 and TRBJ2-7, reads DSGVTQTPKHLITATGQRVTLRCSPRSGDLSVYWYQQSLDQGLQFLIQYYNGEERAKGNILERFSAQQFPDLHSELNLSSLELGDSALYFCASSHGLAGLSYEQYFGPGTRLTVT.

The rearrangement links TRBV6-5 to TRBJ2-1, with unresolved D. Trimming shortened V by 10 bases and J by 0 bases, and 7 bases separated the two germline ends. This CDR3 region has 12 residues. Germline V lookup: CDR1 MNHEY, CDR2 SVGAGI. CDR3 loop: CAISDSYNEQFF. The CDR3 coding sequence is TGTGCCATAAGTGACTCCTACAATGAGCAGTTCTTC.